These 14 T cell receptor beta chains share one sample of origin, sequenced in a study of OX40 agonist ivuxolimab in advanced cancers. Assay: immunoSEQ multiplex PCR; the TCRdb copy retains only in-frame clones and omits some. The sample holds approximately 49,000 clones, about 81% seen once. Sequencing used CD4+ or CD8+ T cells sorted from blood, obtained in a trial of the OX40 agonist ivuxolimab. Receptor source: an adult with an advanced solid tumor such as melanoma, head and neck, liver or kidney cancer.

DNA for the CDR3: TGTGCCAGCAGCTCGCAGGGGGATGAAGCTTTCTTT. Translating gives CASSSQGDEAFF. The chain employs TRBV11-3 and TRBJ1-1; 7 bases map to TRBD1. Germline values: CDR1 SGHNT, CDR2 YENEEA. The CDR3 totals 12 residues. The trim removed 4 bases at V and 7 bases at J, leaving 3 bases unmatched. Full variable domain (rest looked up from reference TRBV11-3 and TRBJ1-1): EAGVVQSPRYKIIEKKQPVAFWCNPISGHNTLYWYLQNLGQGPELLIRYENEEAVDDSQLPKDRFSAERLKGVDSTLKIQPAELGDSAVYLCASSSQGDEAFFGQGTRLTVV.

The chain combines TRBV18 with TRBJ2-3; D is ambiguous. Germline V gene lookup returns CDR1 KGHSH and CDR2 LQKENI. The CDR3 length is 16 residues. The ends were cut back, 3 bases at V and 2 bases at J, with 15 bases in the middle. CDR3 sequence: CASSPSSSLSTDTQYF. CDR3 bases: TGTGCCAGCTCACCCTCATCCTCATTGTCCACAGATACGCAGTATTTT.

The chain combines TRBV9 with TRBJ2-3, with 10 bases matching TRBD2. J was trimmed by 2 bases and V by 2 bases; bases with no gene match: 5. The germline gives CDR1 SGDLS, CDR2 YYNGEE. This CDR3 region has 16 residues. CDR3 nucleotides: TGTGCCAGCAGCGTCCGGACTAGCGGAAACACAGATACGCAGTATTTT. Its protein product is CASSVRTSGNTDTQYF.

This chain uses TRBV11-2 with TRBJ1-1, with D perhaps matching TRBD1 (5 bases). This CDR3 has 14 amino acids. The V end lost 1 base, the J end lost 5 bases, and 11 bases lay between the germline ends. The germline V gene encodes CDR1 SGHAT and CDR2 FQNNGV. CDR3 DNA: TGTGCCAGCAGCTTAGGGCAGGGCAGTACTGAAGCTTTCTTT. Protein: CASSLGQGSTEAFF.

The CDR3 nucleotides are TGTGCCAGTAGTATATCGACAGGAGCCAAAAACATTCAGTACTTC. Translation gives CASSISTGAKNIQYF. The J gene is TRBJ2-4, the V gene TRBV19; perhaps TRBD1 as D (6 bases). Germline-derived CDR1 and CDR2 are LNHDA and SQIVND (reference sequence). V dropped 2 bases and J dropped 0 bases, with 8 bases sitting between them. The CDR3 extends over 15 amino acids.

CDR3 region: CATSRDRYNEKLFF. CDR3 sequence (DNA): TGTGCCACCAGCAGAGATCGGTATAATGAAAAACTGTTTTTT. The rearrangement links TRBV15 to TRBJ1-4; D is ambiguous. Trimming removed 0 bases from V and 4 bases from J, with 6 bases in between. Germline-derived CDR1 and CDR2 are LNHNV and YYDKDF (reference sequence). The CDR3 is made up of 14 amino acids.

The gene calls are TRBV5-1 and TRBJ1-3; the D gene is possibly TRBD1 (5 bases). CDR1 is SGHRS, CDR2 YFSETQ, per germline. The CDR3 contains 16 residues. V gave up 0 bases and J gave up 3 bases, with 13 bases separating them. This chain's CDR3 is CASSLESRASGNTIYF. The CDR3 coding sequence is TGCGCCAGCAGCTTGGAATCCAGGGCGAGTGGAAACACCATATATTTT.

The chain combines TRBV30 with TRBJ2-1; TRBD2 aligns across 8 bases. V lost 7 bases to trimming and J lost 10 bases; unmatched junction nucleotides: 6. The CDR3 covers 11 residues. Germline assignment: CDR1 GTSNPN and CDR2 SVGIG (reference sequence). The CDR3 region is CAFGTSREQFF. The CDR3 coding sequence is TGTGCCTTCGGGACTAGTCGGGAGCAGTTCTTC.

The V call is TRBV27, the J call TRBJ2-3; the D gene is possibly TRBD2 (5 bases). The germline V and J ends were trimmed by 8 bases and 2 bases, with 11 bases remaining between them. The CDR3 covers 13 residues. The germline CDR1 and CDR2 sequences are MNHEY and SMNVEV (reference sequence). The CDR3 sequence is CASRQRYTDTQYF. The CDR3 nucleotides read TGTGCCAGCCGGCAGCGGTACACAGATACGCAGTATTTT.

This clone was recorded a few times. The chain uses TRBV13 and TRBJ2-7; 7 bases agree with TRBD2. The CDR3 contains 17 residues. With 5 bases clipped from V and 2 bases from J, the junction kept 15 bases outside the gene matches. Germline lookup yields CDR1 PRHDT and CDR2 FYEKMQ (reference sequence). The CDR3 DNA is TGTGCCAGCAGCATAAAGAGGCGGGCTAGCGGAGCCTACGAGCAGTACTTC. Translated, it gives CASSIKRRASGAYEQYF.

The chain links TRBV7-2 to TRBJ2-2; maybe TRBD1 (5 bases). This CDR3 comprises 15 residues. Germline V CDR1 and CDR2: SGHTA, FQGNSA. Trimming removed 2 bases from V and 2 bases from J, with 9 bases in between. CDR3 residues: CASSLTGSNTGELFF. CDR3 bases: TGTGCCAGCAGCTTAACAGGATCAAACACCGGGGAGCTGTTTTTT. The whole variable domain, remainder taken from reference TRBV7-2 and TRBJ2-2, is GAGVSQSPSNKVTEKGKDVELRCDPISGHTALYWYRQSLGQGLEFLIYFQGNSAPDKSGLPSDRFSAERTGGSVSTLTIQRTQQEDSAVYLCASSLTGSNTGELFFGEGSRLTVL.

The chain recombines TRBV19 with TRBJ1-2; perhaps TRBD1 as D (5 bases). This CDR3 has 13 residues. Germline assignment: CDR1 LNHDA and CDR2 SQIVND (reference sequence). Trimming left V 8 bases short and J 6 bases short, with 16 bases between. CDR3 in amino acids: CASGDGGGHGYTF. The CDR3 region has the DNA TGTGCCAGTGGCGACGGGGGGGGACATGGCTACACCTTC.

The chain recombines TRBV2 with TRBJ2-2, with 10 bases aligning to TRBD1. Germline-derived CDR1 and CDR2 are SNHLY and FYNNEI. The length of the CDR3 is 14 residues. The junction had 3 bases not matched to a gene; V was cut back by 6 bases and J by 5 bases. As DNA, the CDR3 is TGTGCCAGCAGGACAGGGGGCGGGACCGGGGAGCTGTTTTTT. This sequence encodes CASRTGGGTGELFF.

J is TRBJ2-7 and V is TRBV19, with D possibly being TRBD1 (6 bases). This CDR3 comprises 14 residues. V was cut by 6 bases and J by 0 bases, with 12 bases left in between. Germline CDR1 and CDR2: LNHDA and SQIVND (reference sequence). CDR3 loop: CASSPRGSSYEQYF. The CDR3 DNA follows: TGTGCCAGTAGCCCCAGGGGATCCTCCTACGAGCAGTACTTC.